This TCR beta chain stems from a study of cytomegalovirus exposure and HLA in healthy donors. Whole-study results and caveats: The dataset shows that most TCR sequences were rare, while some public TCRs occurred in many donors. In a later analysis, HLA-C alleles had the fewest associated TCRs, DRB1 alleles the most. Cytomegalovirus association was assigned to approximately 160 TCR beta chains.

PCR involved 60 Vbeta and 13 Jbeta primers. TCRdb's table, derived via immunoSEQ multiplex PCR, lists solely in-frame clones and lacks some. The repertoire holds a few hundred thousand clones, with 80% as singletons. Remarks on this clone: As yet, its antigen is unknown.

V lost 4 bases, J lost 6 bases, and 19 bases lay in between. CDR3 size: 16 residues. The germline CDR1 and CDR2 sequences are SEHNR and FQNEAQ (reference sequence). J is TRBJ2-1 and V is TRBV7-9, with TRBD2 as a possible D gene (5 bases). The TCR originated in a girl aged 2-10 years in good health and CMV-seronegative. Sequenced input: PBMCs. CDR3 DNA: TGTGCCAGCAGCTCTAGCCTTCTCCCTACCGGCAATGAGCAGTTCTTC. It codes for CASSSSLLPTGNEQFF. Full variable domain (outside the CDR3, taken from reference TRBV7-9 and TRBJ2-1): DTGVSQNPRHKITKRGQNVTFRCDPISEHNRLYWYRQTLGQGPEFLTYFQNEAQLEKSRLLSDRFSAERPKGSFSTLEIQRTEQGDSAMYLCASSSSLLPTGNEQFFGPGTRLTVL.